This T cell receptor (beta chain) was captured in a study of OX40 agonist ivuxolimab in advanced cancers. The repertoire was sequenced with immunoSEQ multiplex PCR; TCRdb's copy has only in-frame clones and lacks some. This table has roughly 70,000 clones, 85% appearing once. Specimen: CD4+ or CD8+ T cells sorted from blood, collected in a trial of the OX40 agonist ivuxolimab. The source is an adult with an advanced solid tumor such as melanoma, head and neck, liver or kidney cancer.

The CDR3 region is CASSEASREKGAYEQYF. The DNA for the CDR3 is TGTGCCAGCAGTGAAGCGTCCCGGGAAAAAGGGGCCTACGAGCAGTACTTC. The chain combines TRBV6-1 with TRBJ2-7; possibly TRBD1 or TRBD2 for D (5 bases each). Per the germline V gene, CDR1 is MNHNS and CDR2 is SASEGT. The CDR3 loop spans 17 amino acids. Deletions cut 0 bases from V and 2 bases from J, with 17 bases between.